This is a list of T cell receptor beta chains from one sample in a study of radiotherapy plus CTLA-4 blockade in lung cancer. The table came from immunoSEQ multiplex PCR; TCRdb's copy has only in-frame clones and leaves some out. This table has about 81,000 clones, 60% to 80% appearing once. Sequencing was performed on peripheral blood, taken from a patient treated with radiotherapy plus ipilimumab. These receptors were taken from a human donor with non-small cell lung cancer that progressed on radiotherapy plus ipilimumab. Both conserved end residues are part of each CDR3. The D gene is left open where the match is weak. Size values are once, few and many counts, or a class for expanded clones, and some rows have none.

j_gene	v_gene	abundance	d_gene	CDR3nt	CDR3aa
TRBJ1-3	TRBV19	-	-	TGTGCCAGTAGTGCCGAGACCGTCCGATCTGGAAACACCATATATTTT	CASSAETVRSGNTIYF
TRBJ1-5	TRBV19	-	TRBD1	TGTGCCAGTAAAGGGGACAGGGGGGGCGATCAGCCCCAGCATTTT	CASKGDRGGDQPQHF
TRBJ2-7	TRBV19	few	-	TGTGCCAGTAGTATGGGCAGGGATCCCTACTACGAGCAGTACTTC	CASSMGRDPYYEQYF
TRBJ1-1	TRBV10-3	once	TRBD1	TGTGCCATCAGTGAGCTCGACAGGGCCCAGAACACTGAAGCTTTCTTT	CAISELDRAQNTEAFF
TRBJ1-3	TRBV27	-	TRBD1	TGTGCCAGCAGTTCGCCTAGGACAGGACGATCTGGAAACACCATATATTTT	CASSSPRTGRSGNTIYF
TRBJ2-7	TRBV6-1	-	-	TGTGCCAGCAGCTCTGGGACGTTCTACGAGCAGTACTTC	CASSSGTFYEQYF
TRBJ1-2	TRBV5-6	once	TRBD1	TGTGCCAGCAGCTTGGGACAGGGATTTCCTTATGGCTACACCTTC	CASSLGQGFPYGYTF
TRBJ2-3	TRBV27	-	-	TGTGCCAGCAGTTTCCTTACCGGGCCGACGAGCACAGATACGCAGTATTTT	CASSFLTGPTSTDTQYF
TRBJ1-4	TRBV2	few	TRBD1	TGTGCCAGCAGTGGCAGGGGGCTTTGGGATGCAACTAATGAAAAACTGTTTTTT	CASSGRGLWDATNEKLFF
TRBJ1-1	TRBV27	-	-	TGTGCCAGCAGGCCTCAGACAGGCCTCATGAACACTGAAGCTTTCTTT	CASRPQTGLMNTEAFF
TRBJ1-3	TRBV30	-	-	TGTGCCTGGAGTGCCGGGGAATTTTCTGGAAACACCATATATTTT	CAWSAGEFSGNTIYF
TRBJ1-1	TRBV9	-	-	TGTGCCAGCAGCGTAGAGGGTTACAGGACTGAAGCTTTCTTT	CASSVEGYRTEAFF
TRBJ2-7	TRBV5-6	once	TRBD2	TGTGCCAGCAGCGCGGGACTAGCGGAGTTCTACGAGCAGTACTTC	CASSAGLAEFYEQYF
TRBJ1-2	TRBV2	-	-	TGTGCCAGCAGTGAACTGACAGTCTATGGCTACACCTTC	CASSELTVYGYTF
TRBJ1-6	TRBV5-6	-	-	TGTGCCAGCAGCCAGAATCCGGGACTCTATTATAATTCACCCCTCCACTTT	CASSQNPGLYYNSPLHF
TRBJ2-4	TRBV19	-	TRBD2	TGTGCCAGTAGTACGCTAGCGGGAGGCTTGGCCAAAAACATTCAGTACTTC	CASSTLAGGLAKNIQYF
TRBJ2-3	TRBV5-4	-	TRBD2	TGTGCCAGCAGCTTGGGCGGGAGCAGCGGGGATACGCAGTATTTT	CASSLGGSSGDTQYF
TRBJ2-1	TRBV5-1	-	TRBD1	TGCGCCAGCAGCTTGGTAGGACAGGGCCAAGGTGAGCAGTTCTTC	CASSLVGQGQGEQFF
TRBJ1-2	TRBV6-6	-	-	TGTGCCAGCAGTTACGCGGAGGTCGGCTACACCTTC	CASSYAEVGYTF
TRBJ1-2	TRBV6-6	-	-	TGTGCCAGCAGTTACTCGGGGGAGGGGGACTTCTATGGCTACACCTTC	CASSYSGEGDFYGYTF
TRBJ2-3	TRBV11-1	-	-	TGTGCCAGCAGCTTAGTACAGGACGGATCAACGCAGTATTTT	CASSLVQDGSTQYF
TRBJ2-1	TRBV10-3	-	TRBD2	TGTGCCATATCAGCAGGGCTAGCGGAGTACAATGAGCAGTTCTTC	CAISAGLAEYNEQFF
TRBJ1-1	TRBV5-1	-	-	TGCGCCAGTAGGACAGAGAACACTGAAGCTTTCTTT	CASRTENTEAFF
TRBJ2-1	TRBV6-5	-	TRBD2	TGTGCCGGGAGCTTTAGTGGACTAGCGTACAATGAGCAGTTCTTC	CAGSFSGLAYNEQFF
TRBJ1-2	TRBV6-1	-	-	TGTGCCAGCAGTGGTAGGGGGTATGGCTACACCTTC	CASSGRGYGYTF
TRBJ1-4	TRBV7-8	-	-	TGTGCCAGCAAACCCCTGTACGGTGGGCAGGGAGGTTTGGAACGGGAAAAACTGTTTTTT	CASKPLYGGQGGLEREKLFF
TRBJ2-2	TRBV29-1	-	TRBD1	TGCAGCGTTGGATGGACAGGGGAGGCCGGGGAGCTGTTTTTT	CSVGWTGEAGELFF
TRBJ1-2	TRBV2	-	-	TGTGCCAGCTCCCCCGGGGGCCGAAACTATGGCTACACCTTC	CASSPGGRNYGYTF
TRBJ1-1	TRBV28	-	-	TGTGCCAGCAGTTTTGGCGGGAACACTGAAGCTTTCTTT	CASSFGGNTEAFF
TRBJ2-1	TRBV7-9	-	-	TGTGCCAGCAGCTTAGGTTGGGGAACGGGTGGTGAGCAGTTCTTC	CASSLGWGTGGEQFF